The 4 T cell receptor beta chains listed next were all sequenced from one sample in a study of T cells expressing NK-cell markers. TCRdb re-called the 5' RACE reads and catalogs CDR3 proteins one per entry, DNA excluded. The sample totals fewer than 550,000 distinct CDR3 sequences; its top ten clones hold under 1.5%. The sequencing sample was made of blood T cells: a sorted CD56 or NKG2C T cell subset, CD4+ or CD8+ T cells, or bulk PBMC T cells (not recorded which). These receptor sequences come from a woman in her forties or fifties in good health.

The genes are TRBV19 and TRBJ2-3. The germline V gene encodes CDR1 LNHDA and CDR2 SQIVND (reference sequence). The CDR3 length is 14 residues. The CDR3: CASSKAGAADTQYF. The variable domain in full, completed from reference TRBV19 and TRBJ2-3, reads DGGITQSPKYLFRKEGQNVTLSCEQNLNHDAMYWYRQDPGQGLRLIYYSQIVNDFQKGDIAEGYSVSREKKESFPLTVTSAQKNPTAFYLCASSKAGAADTQYFGPGTRLTVL.

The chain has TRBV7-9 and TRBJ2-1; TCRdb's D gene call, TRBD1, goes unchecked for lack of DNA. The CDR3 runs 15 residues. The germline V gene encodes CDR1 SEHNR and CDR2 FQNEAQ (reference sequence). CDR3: CASSFPPRVGNEQFF. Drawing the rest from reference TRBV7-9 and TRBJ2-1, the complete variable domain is DTGVSQNPRHKITKRGQNVTFRCDPISEHNRLYWYRQTLGQGPEFLTYFQNEAQLEKSRLLSDRFSAERPKGSFSTLEIQRTEQGDSAMYLCASSFPPRVGNEQFFGPGTRLTVL.

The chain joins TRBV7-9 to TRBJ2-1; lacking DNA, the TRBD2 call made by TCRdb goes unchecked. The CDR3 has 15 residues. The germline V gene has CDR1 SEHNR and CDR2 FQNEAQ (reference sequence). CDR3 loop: CASSLDGLAGPEEFF.

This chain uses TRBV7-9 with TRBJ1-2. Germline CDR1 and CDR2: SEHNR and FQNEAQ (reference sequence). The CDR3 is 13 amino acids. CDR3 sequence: CASSDPGPYGYTF.